A single sample is the source of the 10 T cell receptor beta chains below, sequenced in a study of pediatric ulcerative colitis. One to two pinch biopsies were taken from the rectum during colonoscopy. Using immunoSEQ multiplex PCR, the repertoire was profiled, and TCRdb retains in-frame clones only, with some absent. This table holds approximately 15,000 clones, about 76% found once. The specimen sequenced was gut tissue. The receptors come from a girl aged 10 to 17 with moderate ulcerative colitis.

This chain links TRBV20-1 with TRBJ2-1; 11 bases fit TRBD2. V lost 6 bases and J lost 8; bases outside the gene matches: 0. The CDR3 sequence is 11 residues long. Germline CDR1 is DFQATT and CDR2 is SNEGSKA (reference sequence). The CDR3 DNA follows: TGCAGTGCGGGACTAGCGGATGAGCAGTTCTTC. Amino acids: CSAGLADEQFF.

This clone was counted once. The chain has TRBV6-1 and TRBJ1-4; possibly TRBD1 for D (5 bases). V was pared by 5 bases and J by 0 bases, with 10 bases between. The germline gives CDR1 MNHNS, CDR2 SASEGT. The CDR3 has 15 amino acids. Written as DNA, the CDR3 is TGTGCCAGCAGTCCTCCGGGGGCAACTAATGAAAAACTGTTTTTT. Translating it yields CASSPPGATNEKLFF.

This clone showed up just once. This rearrangement joins TRBV5-5 to TRBJ2-7; 8 nucleotides agree with TRBD1. The CDR3 has 16 residues. V dropped 4 bases and J dropped 4; count of bases not matched to a gene: 13. In germline, CDR1 is SGHKS, CDR2 YYEKEE (reference sequence). CDR3 coding DNA: TGTGCCAGCAGCGCATCCGGGACAGGCGTTGGTTACGAGCAGTACTTC. Translating gives CASSASGTGVGYEQYF.

The chain joins TRBV5-1 to TRBJ2-7; 9 bases map to TRBD1. The CDR3 totals 15 residues. V trimming: 4 bases; J trimming: 3 bases; junction bases outside the gene matches: 8. Germline values: CDR1 SGHRS, CDR2 YFSETQ. CDR3 DNA sequence: TGCGCCAGCAGCCACCCGGGACAGGGCTACTACGAGCAGTACTTC. Its translation is CASSHPGQGYYEQYF. Using reference TRBV5-1 and TRBJ2-7 for the parts outside the CDR3, the full variable domain is KAGVTQTPRYLIKTRGQQVTLSCSPISGHRSVSWYQQTPGQGLQFLFEYFSETQRNKGNFPGRFSGRQFSNSRSEMNVSTLELGDSALYLCASSHPGQGYYEQYFGPGTRLTVT.

This clone is judged medium-sized. The CDR3 loop is CASSEAKAVNTIYF. The CDR3 DNA is TGTGCCAGCAGTGAAGCGAAGGCCGTCAACACCATATATTTT. This chain links TRBV2 with TRBJ1-3; D not certain. V lost 0 bases and J lost 7, with 10 bases in between. CDR1 is SNHLY and CDR2 is FYNNEI in the germline V gene. CDR3 length equals 14 residues. The full variable domain, its missing parts supplied by reference TRBV2 and TRBJ1-3, is EPEVTQTPSHQVTQMGQEVILRCVPISNHLYFYWYRQILGQKVEFLVSFYNNEISEKSEIFDDQFSVERPDGSNFTLKIRSTKLEDSAMYFCASSEAKAVNTIYFGEGSWLTVV.

The rearrangement uses TRBV11-2 and TRBJ2-3; 14 nucleotides line up with TRBD2. CDR1 is SGHAT and CDR2 is FQNNGV in the germline V gene. V lost 5 bases, J lost 3 bases, and 4 bases stayed unmatched. The CDR3 covers 16 residues. The CDR3 spells CASSIRLAGGTDTQYF. DNA of the CDR3: TGTGCCAGCAGCATCAGACTAGCGGGGGGGACAGATACGCAGTATTTT.

The rearrangement joins TRBV28 to TRBJ1-2; tentatively, D is TRBD1 (6 bases). The germline V and J ends were trimmed by 5 bases and 0 bases, with 13 bases remaining between them. Per germline, CDR1 MDHEN and CDR2 SYDVKM. The CDR3 is 15 residues long. The CDR3 DNA is TGTGCCAGCAGTCTTCGGACAGCAGCTAACTATGGCTACACCTTC. This codes for CASSLRTAANYGYTF.

The chain joins TRBV6-5 to TRBJ2-7; D unresolved. Germline V gene data show CDR1 as MNHEY and CDR2 as SVGAGI. V lost 0 bases, J lost 6 bases, and 12 bases lay in between. CDR3 length: 14 amino acids. The CDR3 here is CASSYSIGTGEQYF. CDR3 in DNA: TGTGCCAGCAGTTACTCGATCGGTACGGGCGAGCAGTACTTC.

The chain couples TRBV13 to TRBJ1-3, with D unresolved. Germline V lookup: CDR1 PRHDT, CDR2 FYEKMQ (reference sequence). The CDR3 is made up of 14 amino acids. Trimming left V 4 bases short and J 4 bases short, with 11 bases between. DNA for the CDR3: TGTGCCAGCAGCTCATCCCGGCGGGGAAACACCATATATTTT. This translates into CASSSSRRGNTIYF. Full variable domain (outside the CDR3, taken from reference TRBV13 and TRBJ1-3): AAGVIQSPRHLIKEKRETATLKCYPIPRHDTVYWYQQGPGQDPQFLISFYEKMQSDKGSIPDRFSAQQFSDYHSELNMSSLELGDSALYFCASSSSRRGNTIYFGEGSWLTVV.

CDR3 sequence (DNA): TGCGCCAGCAGCTGGGGGGTTACTCTCAGCGGGAACAATGAGCAGTTCTTC. As protein: CASSWGVTLSGNNEQFF. The J gene is TRBJ2-1, the V gene TRBV5-1; 7 nucleotides match TRBD2. CDR3 size: 17 residues. The J segment lost 5 bases and the V segment lost 3 bases, leaving 14 bases of the junction unmatched. Per the germline V gene, CDR1 is SGHRS and CDR2 is YFSETQ.